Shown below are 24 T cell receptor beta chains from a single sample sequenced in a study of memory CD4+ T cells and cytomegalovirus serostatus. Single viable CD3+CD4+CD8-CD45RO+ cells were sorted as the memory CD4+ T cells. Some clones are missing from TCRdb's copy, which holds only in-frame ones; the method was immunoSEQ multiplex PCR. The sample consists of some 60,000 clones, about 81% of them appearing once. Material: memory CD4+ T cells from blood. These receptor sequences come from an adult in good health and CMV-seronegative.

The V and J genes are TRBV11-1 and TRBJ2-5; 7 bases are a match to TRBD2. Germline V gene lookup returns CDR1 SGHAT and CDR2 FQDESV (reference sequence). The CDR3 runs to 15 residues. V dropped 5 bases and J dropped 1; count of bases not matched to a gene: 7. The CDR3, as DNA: TGTGCCAGCAGCCGGAGGACTAGGGGCCAAGAGACCCAGTACTTC. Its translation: CASSRRTRGQETQYF. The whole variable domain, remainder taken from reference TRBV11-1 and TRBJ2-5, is EAEVAQSPRYKITEKSQAVAFWCDPISGHATLYWYRQILGQGPELLVQFQDESVVDDSQLPKDRFSAERLKGVDSTLKIQPAELGDSAMYLCASSRRTRGQETQYFGPGTRLLVL.

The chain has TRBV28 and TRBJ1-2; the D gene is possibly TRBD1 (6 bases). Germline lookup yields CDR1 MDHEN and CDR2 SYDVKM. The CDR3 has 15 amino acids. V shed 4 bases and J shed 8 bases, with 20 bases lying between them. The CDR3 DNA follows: TGTGCCAGCAGTTCCTTCGGGGGCGATAATCGGGGCTACACCTTC. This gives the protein CASSSFGGDNRGYTF.

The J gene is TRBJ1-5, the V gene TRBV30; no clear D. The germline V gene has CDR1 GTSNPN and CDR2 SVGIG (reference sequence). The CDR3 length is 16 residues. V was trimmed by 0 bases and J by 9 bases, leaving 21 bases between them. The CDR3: CAWSVGFRATSRPQHF. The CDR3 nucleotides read TGTGCCTGGAGTGTAGGATTTAGGGCGACTTCAAGGCCCCAGCATTTT.

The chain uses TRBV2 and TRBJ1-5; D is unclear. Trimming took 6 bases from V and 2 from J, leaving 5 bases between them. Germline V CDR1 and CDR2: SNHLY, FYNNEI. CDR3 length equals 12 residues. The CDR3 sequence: CASRPGNQPQHF. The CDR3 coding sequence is TGTGCCAGCAGGCCTGGCAATCAGCCCCAGCATTTT.

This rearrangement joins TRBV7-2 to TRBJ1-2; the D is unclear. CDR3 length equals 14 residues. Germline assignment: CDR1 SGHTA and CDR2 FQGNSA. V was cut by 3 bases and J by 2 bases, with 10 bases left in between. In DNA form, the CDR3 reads TGTGCCAGCAGCTTCGGACCGGAGAACTATGGCTACACCTTC. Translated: CASSFGPENYGYTF.

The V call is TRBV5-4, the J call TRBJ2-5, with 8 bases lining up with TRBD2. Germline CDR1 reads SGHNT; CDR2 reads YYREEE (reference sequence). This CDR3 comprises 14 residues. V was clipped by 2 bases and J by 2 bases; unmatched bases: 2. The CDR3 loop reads CASSFGGGQETQYF. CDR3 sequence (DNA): TGTGCCAGCAGCTTCGGGGGGGGGCAAGAGACCCAGTACTTC. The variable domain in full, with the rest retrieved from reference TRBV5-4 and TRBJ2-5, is ETGVTQSPTHLIKTRGQQVTLRCSSQSGHNTVSWYQQALGQGPQFIFQYYREEENGRGNFPPRFSGLQFPNYSSELNVNALELDDSALYLCASSFGGGQETQYFGPGTRLLVL.

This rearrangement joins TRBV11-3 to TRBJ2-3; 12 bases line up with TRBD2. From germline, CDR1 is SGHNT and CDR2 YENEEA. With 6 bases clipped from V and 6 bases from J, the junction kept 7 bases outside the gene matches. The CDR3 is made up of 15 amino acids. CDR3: CASRTSGRSPDTQYF. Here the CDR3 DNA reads TGTGCCAGCAGAACTAGCGGGAGGTCCCCCGATACGCAGTATTTT.

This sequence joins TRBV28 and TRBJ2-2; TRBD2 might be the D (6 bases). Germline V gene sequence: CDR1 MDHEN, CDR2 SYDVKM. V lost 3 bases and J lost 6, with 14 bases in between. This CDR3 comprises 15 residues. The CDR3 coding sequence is TGTGCCAGCAGTTTCGCCGGAGGGGAGGCCGGGGAGCTGTTTTTT. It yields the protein CASSFAGGEAGELFF.

DNA of the CDR3: TGTGCCACAAAAGGCGGTAGCTCCTACAATGAGCAGTTCTTC. This codes for CATKGGSSYNEQFF. The genes are TRBV27 and TRBJ2-1; D is unresolved. This CDR3 region has 14 residues. V lost 10 bases, J lost 0 bases, and 13 bases lay in between. Germline-derived CDR1 and CDR2 are MNHEY and SMNVEV (reference sequence).

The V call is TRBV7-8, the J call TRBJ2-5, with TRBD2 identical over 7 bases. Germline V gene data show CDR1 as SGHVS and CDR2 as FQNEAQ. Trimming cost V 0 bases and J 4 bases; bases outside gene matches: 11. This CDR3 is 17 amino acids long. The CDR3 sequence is CASSLALGGSQRETQYF. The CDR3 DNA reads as TGTGCCAGCAGCTTAGCGCTGGGCGGGAGTCAGCGAGAGACCCAGTACTTC.

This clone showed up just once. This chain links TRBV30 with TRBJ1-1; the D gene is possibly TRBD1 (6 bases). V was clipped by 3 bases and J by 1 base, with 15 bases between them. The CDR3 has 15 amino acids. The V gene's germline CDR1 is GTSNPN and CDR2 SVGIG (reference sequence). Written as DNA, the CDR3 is TGTGCCTGGAGGAAGGAGGGGGTGGGGAACACTGAAGCTTTCTTT. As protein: CAWRKEGVGNTEAFF.

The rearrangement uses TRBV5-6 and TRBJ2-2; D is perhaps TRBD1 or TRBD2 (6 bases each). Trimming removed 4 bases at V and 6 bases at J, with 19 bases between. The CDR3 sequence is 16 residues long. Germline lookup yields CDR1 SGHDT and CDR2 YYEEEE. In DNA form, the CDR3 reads TGTGCCAGCAGCGCCCCAGGGGACTCTCTATCCGGGGAGCTGTTTTTT. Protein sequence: CASSAPGDSLSGELFF.

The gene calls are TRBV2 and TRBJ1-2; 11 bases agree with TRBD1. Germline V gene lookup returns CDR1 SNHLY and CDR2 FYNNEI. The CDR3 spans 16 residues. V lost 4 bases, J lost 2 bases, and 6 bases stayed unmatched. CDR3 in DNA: TGTGCCAGCAGTGGGACAGGGGGCCCTTCGAACTATGGCTACACCTTC. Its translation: CASSGTGGPSNYGYTF.

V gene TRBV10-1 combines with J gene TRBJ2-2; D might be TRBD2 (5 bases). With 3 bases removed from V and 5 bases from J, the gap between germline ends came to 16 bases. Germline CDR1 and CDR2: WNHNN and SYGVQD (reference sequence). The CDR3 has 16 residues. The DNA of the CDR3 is TGCGCCAGCAGTGACAGGCGGACTCAGGCGACCGGGGAGCTGTTTTTT. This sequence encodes CASSDRRTQATGELFF.

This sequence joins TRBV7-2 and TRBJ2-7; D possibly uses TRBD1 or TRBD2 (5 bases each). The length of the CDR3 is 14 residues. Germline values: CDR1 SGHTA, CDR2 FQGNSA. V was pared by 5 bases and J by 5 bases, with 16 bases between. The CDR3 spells CASSHPGRRNEQYF. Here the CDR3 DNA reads TGTGCCAGCAGCCATCCGGGACGCAGGAACGAGCAGTACTTC. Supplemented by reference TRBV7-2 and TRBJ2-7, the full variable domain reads GAGVSQSPSNKVTEKGKDVELRCDPISGHTALYWYRQSLGQGLEFLIYFQGNSAPDKSGLPSDRFSAERTGGSVSTLTIQRTQQEDSAVYLCASSHPGRRNEQYFGPGTRLTVT.

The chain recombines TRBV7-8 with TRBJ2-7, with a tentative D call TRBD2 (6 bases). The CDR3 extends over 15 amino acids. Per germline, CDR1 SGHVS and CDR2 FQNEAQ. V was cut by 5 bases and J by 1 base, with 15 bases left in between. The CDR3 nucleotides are TGTGCCAGCAGCACCATAGCGGACCTATCCTACGAGCAGTACTTC. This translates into CASSTIADLSYEQYF.

The chain's CDR3 is CASIRSGFSYEQYF. The CDR3 nucleotides are TGTGCCAGCATCAGATCAGGTTTCTCCTACGAGCAGTACTTC. V usage is TRBV14 and J usage is TRBJ2-7; no clear D. Germline values: CDR1 SGHDN, CDR2 FVKESK. The CDR3 runs 14 residues. The V end lost 7 bases, the J end lost 0 bases, and 13 bases lay between the germline ends.

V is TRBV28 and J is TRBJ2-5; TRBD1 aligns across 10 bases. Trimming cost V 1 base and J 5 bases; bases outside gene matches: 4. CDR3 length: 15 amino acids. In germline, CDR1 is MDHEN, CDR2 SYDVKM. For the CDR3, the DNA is TGTGCCAGCAGTTTATCCGGGACAGGGGAGGAGACCCAGTACTTC. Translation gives CASSLSGTGEETQYF.

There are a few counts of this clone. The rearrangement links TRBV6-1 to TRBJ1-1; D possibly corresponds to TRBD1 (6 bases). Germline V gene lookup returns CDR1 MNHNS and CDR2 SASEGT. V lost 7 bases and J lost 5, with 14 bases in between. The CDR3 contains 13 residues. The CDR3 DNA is TGTGCCAGCAAGCCGGGGGCTATTACTGAAGCTTTCTTT. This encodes CASKPGAITEAFF.

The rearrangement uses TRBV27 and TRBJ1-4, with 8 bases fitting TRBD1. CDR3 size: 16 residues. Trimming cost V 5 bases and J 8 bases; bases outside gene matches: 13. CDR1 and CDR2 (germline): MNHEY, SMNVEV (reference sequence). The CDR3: CASSPTTGAGGEKLFF. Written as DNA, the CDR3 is TGTGCCAGCAGTCCGACGACAGGGGCAGGGGGAGAAAAACTGTTTTTT.

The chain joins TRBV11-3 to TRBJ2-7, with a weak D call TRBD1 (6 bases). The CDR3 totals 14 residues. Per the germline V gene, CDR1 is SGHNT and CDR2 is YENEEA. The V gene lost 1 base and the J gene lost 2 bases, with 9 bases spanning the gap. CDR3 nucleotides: TGTGCCAGCAGCTTAGGGACAGAAACCTACGAGCAGTACTTC. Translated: CASSLGTETYEQYF.

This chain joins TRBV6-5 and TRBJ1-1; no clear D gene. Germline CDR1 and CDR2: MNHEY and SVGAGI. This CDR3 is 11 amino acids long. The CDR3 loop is CSVAGNTEAFF. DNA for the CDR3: TGTAGTGTTGCGGGGAACACTGAAGCTTTCTTT.

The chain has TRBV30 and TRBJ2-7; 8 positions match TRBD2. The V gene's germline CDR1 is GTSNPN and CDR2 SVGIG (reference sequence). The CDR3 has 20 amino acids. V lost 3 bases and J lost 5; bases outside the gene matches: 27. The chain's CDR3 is CAWSPAGEIPTDYMFNEQYF. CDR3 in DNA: TGTGCCTGGAGCCCAGCGGGAGAGATCCCCACCGACTATATGTTCAACGAGCAGTACTTC.

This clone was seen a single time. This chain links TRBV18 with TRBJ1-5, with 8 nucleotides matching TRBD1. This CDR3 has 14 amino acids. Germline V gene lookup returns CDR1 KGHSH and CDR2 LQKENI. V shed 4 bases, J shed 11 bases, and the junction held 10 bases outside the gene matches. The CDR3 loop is CASSLQQGALTQHF. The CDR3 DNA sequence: TGTGCCAGCTCACTTCAGCAGGGGGCCCTAACCCAGCATTTT.